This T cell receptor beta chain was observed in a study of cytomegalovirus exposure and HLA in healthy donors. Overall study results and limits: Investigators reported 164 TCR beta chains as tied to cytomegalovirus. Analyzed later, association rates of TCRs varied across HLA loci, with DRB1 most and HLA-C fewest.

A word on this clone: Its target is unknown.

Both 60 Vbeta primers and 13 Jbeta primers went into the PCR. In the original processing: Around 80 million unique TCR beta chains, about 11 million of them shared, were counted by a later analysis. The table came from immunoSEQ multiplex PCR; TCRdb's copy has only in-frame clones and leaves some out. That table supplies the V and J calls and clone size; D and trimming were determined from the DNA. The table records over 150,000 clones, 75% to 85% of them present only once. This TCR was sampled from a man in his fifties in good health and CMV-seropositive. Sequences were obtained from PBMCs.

The CDR3 DNA is TGTGCCAGCAGTCCACCCGGGACAGGGAGCGGGGAGCTGTTTTTT. Translating gives CASSPPGTGSGELFF. The chain links TRBV28 to TRBJ2-2; 9 bases fit TRBD1. V was clipped by 5 bases and J by 7 bases; unmatched bases: 8. The germline V gene encodes CDR1 MDHEN and CDR2 SYDVKM. The length of the CDR3 is 15 residues.